Below are 18 T cell receptor beta chains sequenced from a single sample in a study of early T cells in non-severe SARS-CoV-2 infection (dated by TCRdb to 2020 to 2023). The method behind the library was 5' RACE. Sequenced using a NextSeq 500. TCRdb took the public reads, trimmed them with fastp at Q25, ran MiXCR for clone calling and kept in-frame beta chains. Identical CDR3 proteins give one entry, which carries the most common genes and DNA. The sample data list some 64,000 distinct CDR3 sequences, and about a tenth of these were observed just once. The top ten constitute under 2% of the sample. Sequenced: whole blood. All receptors come from an adult who was a healthcare worker with PCR-confirmed SARS-CoV-2 infection or an uninfected control (not recorded which).

J is TRBJ1-3 and V is TRBV20-1; D unclear. There are 14 residues in the CDR3. V lost 4 bases to trimming and J lost 0 bases, with 10 bases between them. Germline V gene lookup returns CDR1 DFQATT and CDR2 SNEGSKA (reference sequence). Written as DNA, the CDR3 is TGCAGTGCTACCCCCGGGGTCTCTGGAAACACCATATATTTT. It codes for CSATPGVSGNTIYF.

In this sample, this clonotype turned up a few times. The rearrangement uses TRBV7-6 and TRBJ1-3; D is unclear. The CDR3 spans 17 residues. CDR1 and CDR2 (germline): SGHVS, FNYEAQ. Trimming left V 3 bases short and J 0 bases short, with 15 bases between. The CDR3 loop is CASSFSFKGISGNTIYF. The CDR3 DNA reads TGTGCCAGCAGCTTCTCTTTTAAGGGTATCTCTGGAAACACCATATATTTT.

In its sample, this clonotype was seen many times. The J gene is TRBJ2-1, the V gene TRBV11-2, with 13 positions matching TRBD2. The CDR3 is made up of 19 amino acids. Germline V lookup: CDR1 SGHAT, CDR2 FQNNGV. J was trimmed by 3 bases and V by 0 bases; bases with no gene match: 8. The CDR3 protein is CASSLDQGTSGKFYNEQFF. CDR3 nucleotide sequence: TGTGCCAGCAGCTTAGATCAAGGGACTAGCGGGAAATTCTACAATGAGCAGTTCTTC.

The chain uses TRBV19 and TRBJ2-7; 11 bases are shared with TRBD1. The V segment lost 3 bases and the J segment 8 bases; nucleotides outside the gene matches: 6. Germline lookup yields CDR1 LNHDA and CDR2 SQIVND (reference sequence). The CDR3 contains 14 residues. This CDR3 is CASSMGTGGIQQYF. DNA for the CDR3: TGTGCCAGTAGTATGGGGACAGGGGGAATTCAGCAGTACTTC.

In its sample, this clonotype was seen many times. J is TRBJ2-1 and V is TRBV11-2, with D possibly TRBD1 on 6 matching bases. Germline V gives CDR1 SGHAT, CDR2 FQNNGV. Between the trimmed V and J ends, which lost 1 base and 14 bases, there was a span of 15 bases. This CDR3 is built from 13 residues. CDR3 in amino acids: CASSLGGQGREFF. The CDR3 DNA reads TGTGCCAGCAGCTTAGGGGGGCAGGGCAGGGAGTTCTTC. The full variable domain, its missing parts supplied by reference TRBV11-2 and TRBJ2-1, is EAGVAQSPRYKIIEKRQSVAFWCNPISGHATLYWYQQILGQGPKLLIQFQNNGVVDDSQLPKDRFSAERLKGVDSTLKIQPAKLEDSAVYLCASSLGGQGREFFGPGTRLTVL.

This clonotype was seen only a few times. The gene calls are TRBV6-2 or TRBV6-3 and TRBJ1-1, with 9 bases aligning to TRBD1. This CDR3 has 14 amino acids. The V gene's germline CDR1 is MNHEY and CDR2 SVGEGT. The ends lost 5 bases at V and 1 base at J; junction bases unmatched: 2. The CDR3 loop is CASSMTGGNTEAFF. CDR3 in DNA: TGTGCCAGCAGTATGACAGGGGGGAACACTGAAGCTTTCTTT.

This clonotype has at least ten counts. In nucleotides, the CDR3 is TGTGCCACGACAACAGGGAGGGAATTTTACAATGAGCAGTTCTTC. Translation: CATTTGREFYNEQFF. The chain couples TRBV24-1 to TRBJ2-1; D perhaps matches TRBD2 (7 bases). The CDR3 runs 15 residues. The germline V gene encodes CDR1 KGHDR and CDR2 SFDVKD. The ends were cut back, 10 bases at V and 4 bases at J, with 19 bases in the middle.

This clonotype turned up a few times. The CDR3 DNA sequence: TGTGCCAGCAGCCCCGTGAGGATCACTGAAGCTTTCTTT. This gives the protein CASSPVRITEAFF. This rearrangement joins TRBV7-2 to TRBJ1-1; no definite D call. CDR3 size: 13 residues. Looked up from germline, CDR1 is SGHTA and CDR2 is FQGNSA. V gave up 5 bases and J gave up 4 bases, with 11 bases separating them.

This chain links TRBV12-3 or TRBV12-4 with TRBJ2-7; no reliable D call. There are 16 residues in the CDR3. The germline V and J ends were trimmed by 3 bases and 3 bases, with 18 bases remaining between them. Here the CDR3 reads CASSLGAGLFDYEQYF. The CDR3 coding sequence is TGTGCCAGCAGTTTGGGTGCCGGGTTATTCGACTACGAGCAGTACTTC.

This clonotype occurred many times. V usage is TRBV29-1 and J usage is TRBJ1-1; D call uncertain. The V gene's germline CDR1 is SQVTM and CDR2 ANQGSEA. This CDR3 region has 12 residues. V was pared by 4 bases and J by 0 bases, with 6 bases between. The CDR3 nucleotides are TGCAGCGTTGTTCCCCTGAACACTGAAGCTTTCTTT. This encodes CSVVPLNTEAFF. Complete variable domain (other parts from reference TRBV29-1 and TRBJ1-1): SAVISQKPSRDICQRGTSLTIQCQVDSQVTMMFWYRQQPGQSLTLIATANQGSEATYESGFVIDKFPISRPNLTFSTLTVSNMSPEDSSIYLCSVVPLNTEAFFGQGTRLTVV.

This clonotype was seen ten or more times. The genes are TRBV7-6 and TRBJ2-2; D assignment may be TRBD1 or TRBD2 (6 bases each). Germline V gene sequence: CDR1 SGHVS, CDR2 FNYEAQ. The CDR3 runs to 16 residues. V dropped 5 bases and J dropped 5 bases, with 18 bases sitting between them. This CDR3 is CASSPRGLGLTGELFF. DNA of the CDR3: TGTGCCAGCAGCCCCCGGGGGCTGGGGCTAACCGGGGAGCTGTTTTTT.

In its sample, this clonotype was seen many times. The rearrangement joins TRBV4-3 to TRBJ2-5; a weak D match, TRBD1 (5 bases). CDR3 length: 14 amino acids. Between the trimmed V and J ends, which lost 0 bases and 4 bases, there was a span of 9 bases. Germline loops: CDR1 LGHNA, CDR2 YSLEER. CDR3 bases: TGCGCCAGCAGCCAAGATCTGGGGCCAGAGACCCAGTACTTC. Translation: CASSQDLGPETQYF.

This clonotype was seen a handful of times. V usage is TRBV20-1 and J usage is TRBJ1-4, with D possibly TRBD1 on 5 matching bases. V lost 3 bases and J lost 2, with 10 bases in between. This CDR3 region has 14 residues. Germline V lookup: CDR1 DFQATT, CDR2 SNEGSKA (reference sequence). CDR3: CSASPGSTNEKLFF. The CDR3 DNA reads TGCAGTGCTAGTCCAGGGTCCACTAATGAAAAACTGTTTTTT.

This clonotype showed up just a few times. A much more abundant neighbour one base away suggests this may be a read error. V gene TRBV7-7 combines with J gene TRBJ2-3, with D perhaps TRBD2 (7 bases). This CDR3 contains 14 residues. The germline CDR1 and CDR2 sequences are SSHAT and FNYEAQ (reference sequence). The DNA of the CDR3 is TGTGCTAGCAGCCCCGGGGGGCGAATAGATACGCAGTATTTT. This encodes CASSPGGRIDTQYF.

The rearrangement joins TRBV12-3 or TRBV12-4 to TRBJ1-1, with D perhaps matching TRBD1 (5 bases). Trimming removed 3 bases at V and 11 bases at J, with 19 bases between. The CDR3 is 14 residues long. As DNA, the CDR3 is TGTGCCAGCAGTTTTGCTTTTAGGACACAAGAGGCTTTCTTT. Its translation: CASSFAFRTQEAFF.

This clonotype showed up many times. This chain links TRBV6-2 or TRBV6-3 with TRBJ1-2; D ambiguous. Looked up from germline, CDR1 is MNHEY and CDR2 is SVGEGT. Trimming cost V 2 bases and J 1 base, with 5 bases left between them. This CDR3 has 13 amino acids. The CDR3 is CASSYVGNYGYTF. CDR3 coding DNA: TGTGCCAGCAGTTACGTGGGTAACTATGGCTACACCTTC.

This clonotype was observed at least ten times. The gene calls are TRBV12-3 or TRBV12-4 and TRBJ2-5; TRBD1 is a possible D gene (5 bases). The CDR3 loop spans 14 amino acids. V was clipped by 1 base and J by 1 base, with 7 bases between them. The CDR3 DNA follows: TGTGCCAGCAGTTTAGGACAGCCCCAAGAGACCCAGTACTTC. It codes for CASSLGQPQETQYF.

The sample holds many counts of this clonotype. The chain uses TRBV7-9 and TRBJ2-1; D is unclear. Germline assignment: CDR1 SEHNR and CDR2 FQNEAQ (reference sequence). Deletions cut 1 base from V and 5 bases from J, with 18 bases between. The CDR3 runs 17 residues. CDR3 residues: CASSLGRSVAGHNEQFF. In DNA form, the CDR3 reads TGTGCCAGCAGCTTAGGTCGGTCAGTGGCCGGCCACAATGAGCAGTTCTTC.